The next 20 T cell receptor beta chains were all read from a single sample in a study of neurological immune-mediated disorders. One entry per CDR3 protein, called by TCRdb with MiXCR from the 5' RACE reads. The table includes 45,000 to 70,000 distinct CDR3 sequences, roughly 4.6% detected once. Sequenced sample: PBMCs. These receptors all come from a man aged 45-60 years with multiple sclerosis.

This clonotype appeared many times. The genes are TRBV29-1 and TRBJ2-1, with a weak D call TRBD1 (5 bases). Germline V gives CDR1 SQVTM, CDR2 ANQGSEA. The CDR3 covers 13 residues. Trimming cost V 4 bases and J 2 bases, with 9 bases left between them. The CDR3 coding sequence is TGCAGCGTTGTTGAAGGGGCCTACAATGAGCAGTTCTTC. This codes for CSVVEGAYNEQFF.

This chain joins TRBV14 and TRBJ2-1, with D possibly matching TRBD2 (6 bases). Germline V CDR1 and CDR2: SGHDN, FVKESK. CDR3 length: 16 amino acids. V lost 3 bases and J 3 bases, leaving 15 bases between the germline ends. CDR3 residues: CASSHYSGENYNEQFF. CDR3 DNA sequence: TGTGCCAGCAGCCATTATAGCGGAGAAAACTACAATGAGCAGTTCTTC. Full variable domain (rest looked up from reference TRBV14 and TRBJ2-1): EAGVTQFPSHSVIEKGQTVTLRCDPISGHDNLYWYRRVMGKEIKFLLHFVKESKQDESGMPNNRFLAERTGGTYSTLKVQPAELEDSGVYFCASSHYSGENYNEQFFGPGTRLTVL.

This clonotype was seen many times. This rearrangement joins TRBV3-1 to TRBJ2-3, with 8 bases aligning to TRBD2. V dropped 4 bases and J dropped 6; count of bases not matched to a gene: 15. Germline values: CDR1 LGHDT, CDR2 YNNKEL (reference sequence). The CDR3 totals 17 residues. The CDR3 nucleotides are TGTGCCAGCAGCCCAGCCGGAACCGGGACTAGTTCGGATACGCAGTATTTT. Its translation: CASSPAGTGTSSDTQYF.

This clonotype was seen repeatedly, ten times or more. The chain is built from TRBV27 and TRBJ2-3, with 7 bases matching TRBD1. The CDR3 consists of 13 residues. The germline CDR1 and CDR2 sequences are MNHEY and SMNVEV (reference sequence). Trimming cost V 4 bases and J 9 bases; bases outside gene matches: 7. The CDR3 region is CASSSTGTGTQYF. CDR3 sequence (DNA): TGTGCCAGCAGTTCGACAGGGACGGGGACGCAGTATTTT.

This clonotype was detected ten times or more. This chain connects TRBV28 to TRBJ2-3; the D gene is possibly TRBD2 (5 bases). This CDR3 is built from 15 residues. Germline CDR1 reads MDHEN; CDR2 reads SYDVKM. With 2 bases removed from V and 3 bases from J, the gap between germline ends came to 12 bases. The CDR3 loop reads CASSLVSRGTDTQYF. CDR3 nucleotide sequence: TGTGCCAGCAGTTTAGTATCGAGAGGGACAGATACGCAGTATTTT. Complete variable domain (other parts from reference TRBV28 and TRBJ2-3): DVKVTQSSRYLVKRTGEKVFLECVQDMDHENMFWYRQDPGLGLRLIYFSYDVKMKEKGDIPEGYSVSREKKERFSLILESASTNQTSMYLCASSLVSRGTDTQYFGPGTRLTVL.

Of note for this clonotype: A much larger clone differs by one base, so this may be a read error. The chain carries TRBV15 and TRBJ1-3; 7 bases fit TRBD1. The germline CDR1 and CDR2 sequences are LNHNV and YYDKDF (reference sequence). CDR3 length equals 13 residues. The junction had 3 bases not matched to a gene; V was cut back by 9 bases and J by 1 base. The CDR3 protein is CATRDRSGNTIYF. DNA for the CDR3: TGTGCCACTCGGGACAGATCTGGAAACACCATATATTTT. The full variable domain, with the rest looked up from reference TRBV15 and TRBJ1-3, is DAMVIQNPRYQVTQFGKPVTLSCSQTLNHNVMYWYQQKSSQAPKLLFHYYDKDFNNEADTPDNFQSRRPNTSFCFLDIRSPGLGDTAMYLCATRDRSGNTIYFGEGSWLTVV.

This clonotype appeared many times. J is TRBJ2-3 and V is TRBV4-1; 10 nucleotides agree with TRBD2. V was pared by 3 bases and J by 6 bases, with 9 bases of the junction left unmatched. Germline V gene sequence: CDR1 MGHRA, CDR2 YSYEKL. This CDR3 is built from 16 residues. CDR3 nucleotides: TGCGCCAGCAGCCAGCGGCTAGCGGGAGAGGCCGATACGCAGTATTTT. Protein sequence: CASSQRLAGEADTQYF.

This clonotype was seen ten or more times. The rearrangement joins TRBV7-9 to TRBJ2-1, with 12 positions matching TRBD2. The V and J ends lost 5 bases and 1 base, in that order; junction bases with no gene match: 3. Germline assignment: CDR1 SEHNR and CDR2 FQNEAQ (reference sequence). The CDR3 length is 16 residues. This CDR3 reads CASSPLAGGSYNEQFF. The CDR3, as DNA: TGTGCCAGCAGCCCCCTAGCGGGAGGGTCCTACAATGAGCAGTTCTTC.

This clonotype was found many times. The CDR3, as DNA: TGCAGTGCTAGACCCGCTAGAAACGGGGAGACCCAGTACTTC. It encodes CSARPARNGETQYF. The rearrangement uses TRBV20-1 and TRBJ2-5; D call uncertain. The CDR3 has 14 amino acids. The V end lost 2 bases, the J end lost 5 bases, and 15 bases lay between the germline ends. Germline loops: CDR1 DFQATT, CDR2 SNEGSKA (reference sequence).

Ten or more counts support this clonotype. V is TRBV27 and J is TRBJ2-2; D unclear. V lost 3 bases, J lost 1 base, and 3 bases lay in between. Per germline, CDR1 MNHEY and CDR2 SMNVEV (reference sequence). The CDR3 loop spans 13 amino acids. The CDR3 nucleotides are TGTGCCAGCAGTTTTCTGAACACCGGGGAGCTGTTTTTT. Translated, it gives CASSFLNTGELFF.

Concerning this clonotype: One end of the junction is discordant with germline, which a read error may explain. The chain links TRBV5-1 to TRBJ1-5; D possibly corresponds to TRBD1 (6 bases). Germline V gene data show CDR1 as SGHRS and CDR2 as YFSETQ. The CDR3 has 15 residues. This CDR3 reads CASSLDLGTNQPQNF. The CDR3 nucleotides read TGCGCCAGCAGCTTGGACCTCGGGACAAATCAGCCCCAGAATTTT. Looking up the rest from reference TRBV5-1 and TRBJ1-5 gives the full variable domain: KAGVTQTPRYLIKTRGQQVTLSCSPISGHRSVSWYQQTPGQGLQFLFEYFSETQRNKGNFPGRFSGRQFSNSRSEMNVSTLELGDSALYLCASSLDLGTNQPQNFGDGTRLSIL.

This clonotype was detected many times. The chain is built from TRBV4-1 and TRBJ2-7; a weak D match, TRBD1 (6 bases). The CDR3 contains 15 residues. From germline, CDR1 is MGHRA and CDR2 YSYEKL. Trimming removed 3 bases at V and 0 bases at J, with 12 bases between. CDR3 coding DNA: TGCGCCAGCAGCCACCGGACGGACAGCTCCTACGAGCAGTACTTC. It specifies CASSHRTDSSYEQYF.

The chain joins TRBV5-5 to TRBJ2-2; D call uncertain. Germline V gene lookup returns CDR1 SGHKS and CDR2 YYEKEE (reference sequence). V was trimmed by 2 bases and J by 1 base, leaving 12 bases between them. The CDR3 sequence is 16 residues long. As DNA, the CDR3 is TGTGCCAGCAGCTTTATTTTGGTCGAGAACACCGGGGAGCTGTTTTTT. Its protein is CASSFILVENTGELFF.

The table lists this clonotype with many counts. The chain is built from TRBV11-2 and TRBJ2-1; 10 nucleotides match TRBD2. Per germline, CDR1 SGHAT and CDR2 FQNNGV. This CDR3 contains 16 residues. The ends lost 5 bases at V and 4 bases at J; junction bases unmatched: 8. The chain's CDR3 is CASSLGAGGEYNEQFF. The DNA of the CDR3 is TGTGCCAGCAGCCTAGGAGCGGGGGGGGAGTACAATGAGCAGTTCTTC.

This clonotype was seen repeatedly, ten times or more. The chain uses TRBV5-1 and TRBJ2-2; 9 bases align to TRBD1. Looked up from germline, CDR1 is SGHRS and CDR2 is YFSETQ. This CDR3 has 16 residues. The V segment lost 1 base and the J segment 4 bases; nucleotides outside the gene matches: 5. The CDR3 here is CASSLLDRGGTGELFF. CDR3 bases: TGCGCCAGCAGCTTGCTGGACAGGGGTGGCACCGGGGAGCTGTTTTTT.

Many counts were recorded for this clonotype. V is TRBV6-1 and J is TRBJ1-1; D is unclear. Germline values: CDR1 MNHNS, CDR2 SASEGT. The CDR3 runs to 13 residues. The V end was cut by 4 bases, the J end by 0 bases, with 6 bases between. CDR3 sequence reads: CASSGHMNTEAFF. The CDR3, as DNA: TGTGCCAGCAGTGGACACATGAACACTGAAGCTTTCTTT.

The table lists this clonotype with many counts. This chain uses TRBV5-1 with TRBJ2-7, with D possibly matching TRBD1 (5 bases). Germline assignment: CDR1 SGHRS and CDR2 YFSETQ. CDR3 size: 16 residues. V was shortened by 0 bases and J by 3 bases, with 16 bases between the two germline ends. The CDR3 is CASSLAIGHEDYEQYF. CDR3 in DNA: TGCGCCAGCAGCTTGGCCATTGGACATGAGGACTACGAGCAGTACTTC.

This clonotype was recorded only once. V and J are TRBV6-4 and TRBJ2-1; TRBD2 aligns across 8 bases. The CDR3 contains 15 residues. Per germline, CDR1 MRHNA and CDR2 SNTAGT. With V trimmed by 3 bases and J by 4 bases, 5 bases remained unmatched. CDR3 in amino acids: CASSEGTSAYNEQFF. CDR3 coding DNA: TGTGCCAGCAGTGAGGGGACTAGTGCATACAATGAGCAGTTCTTC.

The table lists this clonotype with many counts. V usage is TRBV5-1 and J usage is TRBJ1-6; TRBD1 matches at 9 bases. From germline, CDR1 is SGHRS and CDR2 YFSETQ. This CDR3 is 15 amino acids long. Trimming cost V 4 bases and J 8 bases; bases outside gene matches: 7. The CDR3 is CASSTYRGLDSPLHF. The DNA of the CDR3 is TGCGCCAGCAGCACTTACAGGGGGCTTGATTCACCCCTCCACTTT.

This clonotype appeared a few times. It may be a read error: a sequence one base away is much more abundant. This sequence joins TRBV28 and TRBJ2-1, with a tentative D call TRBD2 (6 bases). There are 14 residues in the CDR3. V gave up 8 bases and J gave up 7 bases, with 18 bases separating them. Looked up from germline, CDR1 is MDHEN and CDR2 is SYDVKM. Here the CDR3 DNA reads TGTGCCAGCTATGCGACTAGAGGGAGTAATGAGCAGTTCTTC. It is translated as CASYATRGSNEQFF.